This is a list of T cell receptor beta chains from one sample in a study of T cells in Graves' hyperthyroidism and ophthalmopathy. TCRdb re-derived calls from the multiplex PCR reads in MiXCR, one entry per CDR3 protein. In the table there are around 690,000 distinct CDR3 sequences, around a sixth of which are singletons. The sample consisted of blood. The receptors shown here come from a man between 50 and 59 years old with Graves' hyperthyroidism. CDR3s include the opening cysteine and the closing phenylalanine or tryptophan. Clone size is not always given. Where it is, it says once, few, many or a class for expanded clones.

j_call v_call clone_size cdr3_aa
TRBJ2-1 TRBV20-1 . CSASGGGRGEQFF
TRBJ1-5 TRBV19 few CASKNVYRGPSNQPQHF
TRBJ1-1 TRBV6-2/TRBV6-3 many CASRSLPTGRYTEAFF
TRBJ1-1 TRBV20-1 many CSASVNTEAFF
TRBJ1-4 TRBV28 many CASSTGTVGQELFF
TRBJ2-5 TRBV10-3 few CAISELPGETQYF
TRBJ2-4 TRBV28 many CASSLLAGRNIQYF
TRBJ2-7 TRBV20-1 few CSARNPLGYSYEQYF
TRBJ1-1 TRBV29-1 . CSVAGSNTEAFF
TRBJ2-7 TRBV29-1 few CSVETGGSYEQYF
TRBJ2-1 TRBV20-1 few CSATGTSSDEQFF
TRBJ1-1 TRBV6-2/TRBV6-3 many CASSYISADTEAFF
TRBJ2-1 TRBV28 . CASSLWTSGRVYNEQFF
TRBJ2-2 TRBV6-2/TRBV6-3 many CASTGRSDRGRENTGELFF
TRBJ2-7 TRBV10-2 many CASSNRVGEQYF
TRBJ2-3 TRBV5-1 many CASSLGNTDTQYF
TRBJ2-1 TRBV7-3 . CASSFRELLNYNEQFF
TRBJ2-1 TRBV9 few CASSEGTSGIVGEQFF
TRBJ1-2 TRBV7-8 many CASSLLVVGGLDYGYTF
TRBJ1-2 TRBV6-1 . CASSENNYGYTF
TRBJ2-3 TRBV6-1 . CASRTDREDTDTQYF
TRBJ1-1 TRBV27 . CASYRAGNTEAFF
TRBJ2-1 TRBV9 . CASSVSGVPYNEQFF
TRBJ2-7 TRBV11-2 many CASSFPLGSSYEQYF
TRBJ2-2 TRBV27 many CASVPWTGYTGELFF
TRBJ2-1 TRBV12-3/TRBV12-4 many CASTRTGDYYNEQFF
TRBJ1-1 TRBV12-3/TRBV12-4 many CASSGDNEAFF
TRBJ2-1 TRBV7-9 many CASSLLREVGYEQFF
TRBJ2-3 TRBV6-2/TRBV6-3 . CASSYPSTGLDRGTDTQYF
TRBJ1-1 TRBV11-2 many CASSLDPPGHPFGTEAFF
TRBJ1-1 TRBV28 many CASSLNTRRIWRPPLDTEAFF
TRBJ1-1 TRBV28 many CASSLFPSYGPMNTEAFF
TRBJ1-1 TRBV12-3/TRBV12-4 many CASRLRFWGQGITEAFF
TRBJ2-3 TRBV28 many CASSSVPDTQYF
TRBJ1-1 TRBV27 many CASSLRGRGTEAFF
TRBJ2-3 TRBV18 many CASSPGLGDTQYF
TRBJ2-1 TRBV7-9 . CASSPQYSGGQFF
TRBJ2-7 TRBV28 few CASRALTGSSYEQYF
TRBJ1-2 TRBV25-1 . CASRGPGGIHYGYTF
TRBJ2-5 TRBV6-2/TRBV6-3 . CASRLQETQYF